One sample yielded the 6 T cell receptor beta chains listed below, sequenced in a study of OX40 agonist ivuxolimab in advanced cancers. Method: immunoSEQ multiplex PCR; TCRdb's copy keeps in-frame clones and lacks some. This table holds tens of thousands of clones, more than 75% found once. Sequenced material: CD4+ or CD8+ T cells sorted from blood, taken in a trial of the OX40 agonist ivuxolimab. Every receptor here comes from an adult with an advanced solid tumor such as melanoma, head and neck, liver or kidney cancer.

This sequence joins TRBV2 and TRBJ1-5, with D perhaps matching TRBD1 (5 bases). CDR1 is SNHLY, CDR2 FYNNEI, per germline. V lost 0 bases, J lost 4 bases, and 10 bases lay in between. CDR3 length equals 15 residues. The CDR3 sequence: CASSEALRGNQPQHF. The CDR3 DNA sequence: TGTGCCAGCAGTGAAGCGCTGAGGGGTAATCAGCCCCAGCATTTT.

The CDR3 region is CASSLKVNTEAFF. CDR3 nucleotides: TGCGCCAGCAGCTTGAAAGTGAACACTGAAGCTTTCTTT. V usage is TRBV5-1 and J usage is TRBJ1-1, with D hard to call. V was trimmed by 1 base and J by 0 bases, leaving 4 bases between them. From germline, CDR1 is SGHRS and CDR2 YFSETQ. This CDR3 has 13 residues.

The V call is TRBV28, the J call TRBJ2-7; D gene ambiguous. This CDR3 is built from 13 residues. The ends were cut back, 3 bases at V and 3 bases at J, with 9 bases in the middle. CDR1 MDHEN and CDR2 SYDVKM come from the germline V gene. CDR3 coding DNA: TGTGCCAGCAGTTTCGGCCTGGACTACGAGCAGTACGTC. Translated: CASSFGLDYEQYV.

The chain recombines TRBV29-1 with TRBJ2-3; D unresolved. Per the germline V gene, CDR1 is SQVTM and CDR2 is ANQGSEA. The CDR3 is 13 amino acids. The germline V and J ends were trimmed by 3 bases and 3 bases, with 10 bases remaining between them. In DNA form, the CDR3 reads TGCAGCGTTGATTTGCAAGGGACAGATACGCAGTATTTT. The encoded protein is CSVDLQGTDTQYF.

The chain couples TRBV18 to TRBJ1-2, with 7 bases matching TRBD1. J gave up 4 bases and V 4 bases, and 9 bases lay outside the gene matches. The CDR3 is 15 residues long. Germline lookup yields CDR1 KGHSH and CDR2 LQKENI. The CDR3 sequence is CASSRSGTELYGYTF. As DNA, the CDR3 is TGTGCCAGCTCACGATCCGGGACAGAGCTCTATGGCTACACCTTC.

The chain recombines TRBV4-2 with TRBJ1-6, with 8 positions matching TRBD1. The trim removed 1 base at V and 7 bases at J, leaving 3 bases unmatched. The CDR3 is 15 residues long. Per germline, CDR1 LGHNA and CDR2 YNFKEQ. CDR3 coding DNA: TGTGCCAGCAGCCAAGGACAGGGGACGAATTCACCCCTCCACTTT. It encodes CASSQGQGTNSPLHF.